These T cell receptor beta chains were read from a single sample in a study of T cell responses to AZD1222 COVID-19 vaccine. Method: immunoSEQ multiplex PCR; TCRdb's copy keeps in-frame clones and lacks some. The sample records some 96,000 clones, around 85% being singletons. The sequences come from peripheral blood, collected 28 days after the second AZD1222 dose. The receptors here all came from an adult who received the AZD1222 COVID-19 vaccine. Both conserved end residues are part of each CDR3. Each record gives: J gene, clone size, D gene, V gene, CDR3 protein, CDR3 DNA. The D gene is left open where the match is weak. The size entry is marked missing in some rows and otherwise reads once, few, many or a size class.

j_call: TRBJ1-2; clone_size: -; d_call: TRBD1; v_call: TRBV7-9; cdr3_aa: CASSLTQGAQNGYTF; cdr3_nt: TGTGCCAGCAGCTTAACGCAGGGGGCGCAAAATGGCTACACCTTC
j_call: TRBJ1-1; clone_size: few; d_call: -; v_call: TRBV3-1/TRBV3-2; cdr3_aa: CASSQEGGTEAFF; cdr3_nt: TGTGCCAGCAGCCAAGAGGGGGGGACTGAAGCTTTCTTT
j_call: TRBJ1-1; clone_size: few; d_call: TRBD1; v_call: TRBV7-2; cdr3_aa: CASSWPRQGTEAFF; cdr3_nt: TGTGCCAGCAGCTGGCCGAGACAGGGAACTGAAGCTTTCTTT
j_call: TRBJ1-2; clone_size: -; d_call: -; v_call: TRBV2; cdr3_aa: CASIPEFGANYGYTF; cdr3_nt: TGTGCCAGCATTCCGGAGTTCGGGGCTAACTATGGCTACACCTTC
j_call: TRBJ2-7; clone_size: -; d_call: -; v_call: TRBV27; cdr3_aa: CASSLGAPDFYEQYF; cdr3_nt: TGTGCCAGCAGTTTAGGTGCGCCGGATTTCTACGAGCAGTACTTC
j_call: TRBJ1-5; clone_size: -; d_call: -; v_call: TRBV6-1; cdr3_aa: CASSDLDSGPQHF; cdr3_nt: TGTGCCAGCAGTGATTTGGACTCAGGGCCCCAGCATTTT
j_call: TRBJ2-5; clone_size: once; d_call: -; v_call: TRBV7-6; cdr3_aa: CASSLEAESWETQYF; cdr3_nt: TGTGCCAGCAGCTTAGAAGCGGAGTCATGGGAGACCCAGTACTTC
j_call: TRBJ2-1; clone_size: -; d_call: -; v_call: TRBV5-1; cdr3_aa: CASSLGTHTLRNEQFF; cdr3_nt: TGCGCCAGCAGCTTGGGGACACACACCTTGAGGAATGAGCAGTTCTTC
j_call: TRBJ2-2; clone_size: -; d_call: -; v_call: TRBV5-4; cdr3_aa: CANSLGRTNTGELFF; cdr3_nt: TGTGCCAACAGCTTGGGACGGACGAACACCGGGGAGCTGTTTTTT
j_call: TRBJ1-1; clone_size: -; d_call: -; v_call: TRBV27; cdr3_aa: CASSNSGSWGTEAFF; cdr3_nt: TGTGCCAGCAGTAACTCCGGGAGTTGGGGCACTGAAGCTTTCTTT
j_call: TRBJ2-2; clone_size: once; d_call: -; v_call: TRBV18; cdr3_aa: CASSPPSVQSTGELFF; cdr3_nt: TGTGCCAGCTCACCACCTAGTGTTCAATCTACCGGGGAGCTGTTTTTT